This T cell receptor (beta chain) was profiled in a study of blood T cell repertoires in COVID-19. Background on the study: In each case, the material was cDNA or gDNA derived from T cells, B-cell-depleted T cells, or PBMCs.

Comment on this clone: One end of the junction does not line up with germline, which may come from a read error.

Authors' analysis steps: Reference gene primer amplification gave nucleated cell count estimates. Repertoires were generated with immunoSEQ multiplex PCR, while TCRdb's copy carries only in-frame clones and drops some. Clone size and the V and J calls come from that table; the DNA yielded D and trimming. The table lists more than 45,000 clones, approximately 86% of them singletons. This sequence originates from a man aged 60 to 69 with active or convalescent COVID-19. Sequencing was performed on peripheral blood.

The CDR3 spells CARSQGGSGGAADTQYF. The CDR3 DNA is TGTGCCCGCAGCCAAGGGGGTAGCGGGGGGGCCGCAGATACGCAGTATTTT. This chain joins TRBV3-1 (or the pseudogene TRBV3-2) and TRBJ2-3; 11 nucleotides align to TRBD2. Germline V CDR1 and CDR2: LGHDT, YNNKEL (reference sequence). CDR3 length: 17 residues.